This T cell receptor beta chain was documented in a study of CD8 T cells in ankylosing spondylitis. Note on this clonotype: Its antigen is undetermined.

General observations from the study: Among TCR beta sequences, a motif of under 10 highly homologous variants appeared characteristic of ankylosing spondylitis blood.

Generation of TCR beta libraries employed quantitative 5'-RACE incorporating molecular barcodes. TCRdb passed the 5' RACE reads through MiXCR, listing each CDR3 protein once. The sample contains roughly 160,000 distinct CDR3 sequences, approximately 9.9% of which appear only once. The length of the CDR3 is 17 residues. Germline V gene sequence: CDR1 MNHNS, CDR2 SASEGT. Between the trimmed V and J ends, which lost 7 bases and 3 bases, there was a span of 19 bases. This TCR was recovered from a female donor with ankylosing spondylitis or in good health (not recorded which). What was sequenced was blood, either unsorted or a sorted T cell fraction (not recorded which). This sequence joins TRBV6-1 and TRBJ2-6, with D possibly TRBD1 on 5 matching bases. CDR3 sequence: CASTLGKRGYGANVLTF. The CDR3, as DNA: TGTGCCAGCACCCTAGGAAAAAGGGGATATGGGGCCAACGTCCTGACTTTC.